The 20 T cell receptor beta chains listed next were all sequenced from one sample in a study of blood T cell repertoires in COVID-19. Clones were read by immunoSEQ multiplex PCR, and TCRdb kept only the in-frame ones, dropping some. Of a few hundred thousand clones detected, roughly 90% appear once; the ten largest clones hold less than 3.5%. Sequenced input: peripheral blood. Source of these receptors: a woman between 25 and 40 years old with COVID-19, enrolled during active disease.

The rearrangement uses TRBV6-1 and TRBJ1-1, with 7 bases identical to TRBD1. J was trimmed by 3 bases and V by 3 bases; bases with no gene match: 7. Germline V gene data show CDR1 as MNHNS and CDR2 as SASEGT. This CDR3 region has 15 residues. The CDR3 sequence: CASSELPTGDTEAFF. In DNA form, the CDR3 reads TGTGCCAGCAGTGAGCTCCCAACAGGGGACACTGAAGCTTTCTTT.

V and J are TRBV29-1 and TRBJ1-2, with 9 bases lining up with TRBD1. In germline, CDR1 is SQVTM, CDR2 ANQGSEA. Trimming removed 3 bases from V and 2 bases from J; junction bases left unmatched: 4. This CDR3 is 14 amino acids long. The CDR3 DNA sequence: TGCAGCGTTGAGGTCGGACAGGGGAACTATGGCTACACCTTC. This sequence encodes CSVEVGQGNYGYTF. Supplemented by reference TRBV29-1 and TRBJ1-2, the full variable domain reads SAVISQKPSRDICQRGTSLTIQCQVDSQVTMMFWYRQQPGQSLTLIATANQGSEATYESGFVIDKFPISRPNLTFSTLTVSNMSPEDSSIYLCSVEVGQGNYGYTFGSGTRLTVV.

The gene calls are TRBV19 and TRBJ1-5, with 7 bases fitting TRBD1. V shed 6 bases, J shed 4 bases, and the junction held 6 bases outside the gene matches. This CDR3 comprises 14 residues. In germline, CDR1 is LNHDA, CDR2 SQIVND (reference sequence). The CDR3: CASRSGQFNQPQHF. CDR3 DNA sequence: TGTGCCAGTAGATCGGGACAGTTTAATCAGCCCCAGCATTTT.

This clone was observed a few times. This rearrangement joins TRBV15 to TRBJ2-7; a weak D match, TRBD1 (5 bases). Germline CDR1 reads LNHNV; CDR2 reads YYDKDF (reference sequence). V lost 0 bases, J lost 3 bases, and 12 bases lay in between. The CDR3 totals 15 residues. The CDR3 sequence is CATSRDQAGYYEQYF. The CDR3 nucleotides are TGTGCCACCAGCAGAGACCAAGCAGGGTACTACGAGCAGTACTTC.

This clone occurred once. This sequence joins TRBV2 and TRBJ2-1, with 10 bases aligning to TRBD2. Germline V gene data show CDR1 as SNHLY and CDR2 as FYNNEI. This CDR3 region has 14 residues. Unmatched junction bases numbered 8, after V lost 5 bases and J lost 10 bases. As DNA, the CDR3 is TGTGCCAGCAGTCGGCTAGCGGGAGTTGAGGAGCAGTTCTTC. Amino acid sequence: CASSRLAGVEEQFF.

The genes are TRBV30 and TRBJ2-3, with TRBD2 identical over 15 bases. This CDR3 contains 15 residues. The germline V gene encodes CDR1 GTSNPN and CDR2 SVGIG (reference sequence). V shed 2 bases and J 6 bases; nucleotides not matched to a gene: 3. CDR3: CAWSSGLAGGDTQYF. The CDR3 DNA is TGTGCCTGGAGTTCCGGACTAGCGGGAGGGGATACGCAGTATTTT.

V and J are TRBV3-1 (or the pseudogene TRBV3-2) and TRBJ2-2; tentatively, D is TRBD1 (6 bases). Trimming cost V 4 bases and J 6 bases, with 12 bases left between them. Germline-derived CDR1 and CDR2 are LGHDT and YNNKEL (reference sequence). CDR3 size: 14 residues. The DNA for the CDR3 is TGTGCCAGCAGCCTACCTCCAGGGGCCGGGGAGCTGTTTTTT. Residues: CASSLPPGAGELFF.

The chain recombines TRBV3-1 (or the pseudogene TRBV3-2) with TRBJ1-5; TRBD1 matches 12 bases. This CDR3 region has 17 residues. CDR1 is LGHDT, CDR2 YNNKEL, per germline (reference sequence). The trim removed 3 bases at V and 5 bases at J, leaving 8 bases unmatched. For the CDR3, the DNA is TGTGCCAGCAGCCATACCGGGACAGGGGGCGCAGATCAGCCCCAGCATTTT. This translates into CASSHTGTGGADQPQHF.

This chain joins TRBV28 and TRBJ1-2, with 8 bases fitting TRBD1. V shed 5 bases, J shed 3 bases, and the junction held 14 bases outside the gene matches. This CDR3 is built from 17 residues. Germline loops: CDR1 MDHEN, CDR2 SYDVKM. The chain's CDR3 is CASSIPQGARGDYGYTF. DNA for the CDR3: TGTGCCAGCAGTATCCCCCAGGGGGCGCGTGGCGACTATGGCTACACCTTC.

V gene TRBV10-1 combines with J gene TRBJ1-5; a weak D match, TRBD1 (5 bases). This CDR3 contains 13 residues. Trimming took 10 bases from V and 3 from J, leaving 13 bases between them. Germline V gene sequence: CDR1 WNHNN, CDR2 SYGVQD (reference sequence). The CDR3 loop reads CAKRADNNQPQHF. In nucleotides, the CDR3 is TGCGCCAAAAGGGCGGACAACAATCAGCCCCAGCATTTT.

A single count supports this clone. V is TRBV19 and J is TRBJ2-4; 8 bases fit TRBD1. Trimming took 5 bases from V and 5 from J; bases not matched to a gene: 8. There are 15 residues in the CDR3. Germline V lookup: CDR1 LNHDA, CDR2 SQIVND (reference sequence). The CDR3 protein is CASSVSGGAENIQYF. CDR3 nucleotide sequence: TGTGCCAGTAGTGTTTCAGGGGGCGCGGAAAACATTCAGTACTTC.

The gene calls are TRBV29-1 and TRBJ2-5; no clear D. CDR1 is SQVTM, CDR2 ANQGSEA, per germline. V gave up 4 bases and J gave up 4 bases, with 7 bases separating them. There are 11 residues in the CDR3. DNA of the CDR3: TGCAGCGTTGTCTTGGCAGAGACCCAGTACTTC. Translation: CSVVLAETQYF.

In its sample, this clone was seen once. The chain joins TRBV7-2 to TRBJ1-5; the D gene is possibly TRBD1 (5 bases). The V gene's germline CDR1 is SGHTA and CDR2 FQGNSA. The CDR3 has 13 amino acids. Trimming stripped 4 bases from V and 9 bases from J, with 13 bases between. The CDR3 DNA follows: TGTGCCAGCAGCTCGTTAAATGACAGGCCCCAGCATTTT. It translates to CASSSLNDRPQHF.

The CDR3 nucleotides read TGTGCCACCAGTGATTTGGGACAGGGGGCAGACAATGAGCAGTTCTTC. This sequence encodes CATSDLGQGADNEQFF. This sequence joins TRBV24-1 and TRBJ2-1; the match to TRBD1 covers 11 bases. V shed 0 bases and J 5 bases; nucleotides not matched to a gene: 2. Germline CDR1 is KGHDR and CDR2 is SFDVKD. The CDR3 extends over 16 amino acids.

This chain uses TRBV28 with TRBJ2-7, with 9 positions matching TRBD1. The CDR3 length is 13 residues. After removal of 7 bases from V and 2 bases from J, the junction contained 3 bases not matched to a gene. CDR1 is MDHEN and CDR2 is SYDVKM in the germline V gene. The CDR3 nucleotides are TGTGCCAGCATAGGGGACAGGGCCTACGAGCAGTACTTC. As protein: CASIGDRAYEQYF. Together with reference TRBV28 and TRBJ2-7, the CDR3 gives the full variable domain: DVKVTQSSRYLVKRTGEKVFLECVQDMDHENMFWYRQDPGLGLRLIYFSYDVKMKEKGDIPEGYSVSREKKERFSLILESASTNQTSMYLCASIGDRAYEQYFGPGTRLTVT.

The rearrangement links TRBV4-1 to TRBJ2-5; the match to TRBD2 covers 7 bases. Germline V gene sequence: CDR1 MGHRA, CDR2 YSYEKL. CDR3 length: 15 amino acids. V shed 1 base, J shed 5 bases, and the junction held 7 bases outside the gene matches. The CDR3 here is CASSQGLNGGETQYF. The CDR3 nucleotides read TGCGCCAGCAGCCAAGGACTGAACGGGGGGGAGACCCAGTACTTC.

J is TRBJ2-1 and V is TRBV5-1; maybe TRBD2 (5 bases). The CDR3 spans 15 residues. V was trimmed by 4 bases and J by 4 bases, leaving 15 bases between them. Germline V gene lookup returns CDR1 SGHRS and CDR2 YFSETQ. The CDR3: CASSVDWRTYNEQFF. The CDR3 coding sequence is TGCGCCAGCAGCGTGGACTGGAGAACATACAATGAGCAGTTCTTC.

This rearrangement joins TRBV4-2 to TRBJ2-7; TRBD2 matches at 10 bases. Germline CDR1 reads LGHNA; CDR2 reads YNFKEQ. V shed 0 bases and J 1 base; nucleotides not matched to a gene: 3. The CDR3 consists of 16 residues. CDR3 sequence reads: CASSQDLAGGSYEQYF. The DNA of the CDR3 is TGTGCCAGCAGCCAAGATTTAGCGGGAGGATCCTACGAGCAGTACTTC.

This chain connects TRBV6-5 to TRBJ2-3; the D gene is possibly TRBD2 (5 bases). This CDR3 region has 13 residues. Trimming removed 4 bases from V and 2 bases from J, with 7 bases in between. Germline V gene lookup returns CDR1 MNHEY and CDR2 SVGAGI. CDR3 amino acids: CASSFGNTDTQYF. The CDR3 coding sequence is TGTGCCAGCAGTTTCGGGAACACAGATACGCAGTATTTT.

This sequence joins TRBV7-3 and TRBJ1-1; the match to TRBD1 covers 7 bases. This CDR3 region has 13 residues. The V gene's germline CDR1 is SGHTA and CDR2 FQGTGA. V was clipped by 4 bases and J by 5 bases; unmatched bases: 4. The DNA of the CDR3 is TGTGCCAGCAGCTCACAGGGGAGGACTGAAGCTTTCTTT. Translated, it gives CASSSQGRTEAFF. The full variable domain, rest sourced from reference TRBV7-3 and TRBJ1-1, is GAGVSQTPSNKVTEKGKYVELRCDPISGHTALYWYRQSLGQGPEFLIYFQGTGAADDSGLPNDRFFAVRPEGSVSTLKIQRTERGDSAVYLCASSSQGRTEAFFGQGTRLTVV.